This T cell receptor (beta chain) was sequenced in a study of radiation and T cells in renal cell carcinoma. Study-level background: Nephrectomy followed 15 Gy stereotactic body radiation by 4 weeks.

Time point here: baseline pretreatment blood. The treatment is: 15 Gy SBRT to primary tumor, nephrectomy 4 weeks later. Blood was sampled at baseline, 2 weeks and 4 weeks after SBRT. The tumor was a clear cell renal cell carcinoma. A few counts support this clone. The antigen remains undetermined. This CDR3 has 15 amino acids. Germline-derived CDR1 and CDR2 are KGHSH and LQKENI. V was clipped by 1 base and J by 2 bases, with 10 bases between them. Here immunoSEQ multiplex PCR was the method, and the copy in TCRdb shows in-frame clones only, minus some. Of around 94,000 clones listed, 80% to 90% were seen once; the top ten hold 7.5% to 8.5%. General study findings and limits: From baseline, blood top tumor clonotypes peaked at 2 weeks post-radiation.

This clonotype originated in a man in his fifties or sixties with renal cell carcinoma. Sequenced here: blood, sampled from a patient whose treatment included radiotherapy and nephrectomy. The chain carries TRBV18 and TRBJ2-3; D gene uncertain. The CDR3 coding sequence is TGTGCCAGCTCACCACTTGGCAGCTTCACAGATACGCAGTATTTT. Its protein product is CASSPLGSFTDTQYF.